This T cell receptor (beta chain) emerged from a study of blood T cell repertoires in COVID-19. With 4 bases clipped from V and 0 bases from J, the junction kept 4 bases outside the gene matches. From germline, CDR1 is MNHNS and CDR2 SASEGT. The CDR3 sequence is 16 residues long. The protocol was immunoSEQ multiplex PCR, while the TCRdb copy is restricted to in-frame clones and leaves out a portion. The sample records more than 100,000 clones, about 89% being singletons. Sample: peripheral blood. This sequence originates from a man in his fifties with active or convalescent COVID-19. The chain uses TRBV6-1 and TRBJ1-5; the match to TRBD1 covers 9 bases. The CDR3 sequence: CASSVTGGASNQPQHF. The CDR3, as DNA: TGTGCCAGCAGTGTGACAGGGGGAGCTAGCAATCAGCCCCAGCATTTT.